This is a list of T cell receptor beta chains from one sample in a study of blood T cells in healthy people across ages. TCRdb fed the 5' RACE reads into MiXCR, producing one record per CDR3 protein. Of around 1,500,000 distinct CDR3 sequences in the sample, approximately 40% were seen once. Sequencing was carried out using blood. These receptors were taken from a woman aged 18-30 years in good health. CDR3s include the opening cysteine and the closing phenylalanine or tryptophan. A D gene is named only where the DNA matches it firmly. The listing skips clone size in some rows; elsewhere it reads once, few, many or a size class.

v_gene	d_gene	abundance	j_gene	CDR3nt	CDR3aa
TRBV2	TRBD2	once	TRBJ2-3	TGTGCCAGCAGTGGACTAGCGGGGGGGTATACGCAGTATTTT	CASSGLAGGYTQYF
TRBV4-3	.	.	TRBJ1-1	TGCGCCAGCGGCCAAGATGGGGTTACTGAAGCTTTCTTT	CASGQDGVTEAFF
TRBV6-5	TRBD2	.	TRBJ2-7	TGTGCCAGCAGTTTCGGACTAGCGGGAGGGCCTCGCGGCGAGCAGTACTTC	CASSFGLAGGPRGEQYF
TRBV15	.	.	TRBJ1-4	TGTGCCACCAGCAGAGATAAAGGGACTGCTTATGAAAAACTGTTTTTT	CATSRDKGTAYEKLFF
TRBV21-1	.	few	TRBJ1-2	TGTGCCAGCAGCAAGTTCAGGTGTAGGTCGGAGGGCTATGGCTACACCTTC	CASSKFRCRSEGYGYTF
TRBV3-1	.	.	TRBJ1-2	TGTGCCAGCAGCCAAGATGACCAGGGGAGGTTCGGTGGCTACACCTTC	CASSQDDQGRFGGYTF
TRBV3-1	.	.	TRBJ1-2	TGTGCCAGCAGCCAAGCTGACCCGGGGGCCGACAGCTATGGCTACACCTTC	CASSQADPGADSYGYTF
TRBV4-2	TRBD2	few	TRBJ2-5	TGTGCCAGCAGCCTCCCAACGGCGCTAGCGGGGTACTTC	CASSLPTALAGYF
TRBV10-2	TRBD2	.	TRBJ2-7	TGCGCCAGCAATCGAGCGGGAGTGGTCGCCTACGAGCAGTACTTC	CASNRAGVVAYEQYF
TRBV4-2	TRBD1	few	TRBJ1-1	TGTGCCAGCAGCCAAGAGAGGGGGCTGGGGGTGAACACTGAAGCTTTCTTT	CASSQERGLGVNTEAFF
TRBV3-1	TRBD2	.	TRBJ2-1	TGTGCCAGCAGCCAAACCACCGGGACTAGAAATGAGCAGTTCTTC	CASSQTTGTRNEQFF
TRBV18	.	.	TRBJ2-7	TGTGCCAGCTCCGAAACAACCGCGGGGTTCGAGCAGTACTTC	CASSETTAGFEQYF
TRBV6-1	.	few	TRBJ2-3	TGTGCCAGCAAAGTTTTCCTACAGGGCCCCCCTCAAGATACGCAGTATTTT	CASKVFLQGPPQDTQYF
TRBV3-1	.	few	TRBJ1-1	TGTGCCAGCAGCCCCCAGGGACGGCGCCCAGTTGAAGCTTTCTTT	CASSPQGRRPVEAFF
TRBV3-1	TRBD1	few	TRBJ2-2	TGTGCCAGCAGCCCGGGACAGGGGATTGGCGGGGAGCTGTTTTTT	CASSPGQGIGGELFF
TRBV20-1	TRBD2	.	TRBJ2-3	TGCAATGCTAGAGATTGGGCTAGCGGGGGAGATACGCAGTATTTT	CNARDWASGGDTQYF
TRBV6-5	.	once	TRBJ2-3	TGTGCCAGCACCCGCTACAGGGACTTTTCCCCAGATACGCAGTATTTT	CASTRYRDFSPDTQYF
TRBV14	TRBD2	.	TRBJ2-7	TGTGCCAGCAGCCAAGCGTCCAGCGGGGCCTCCTACGAGCAGTACTTC	CASSQASSGASYEQYF
TRBV5-4	TRBD2	once	TRBJ2-1	TGTGCCAGCAGCTACTGGGGGGGTACTAATGAGCAGTTCTTC	CASSYWGGTNEQFF
TRBV7-8	TRBD2	.	TRBJ2-7	TGTGACAGCAGCTTAAGTCTAGCGGGAGGGTACAATGAGCAGTACTTC	CDSSLSLAGGYNEQYF
TRBV18	.	.	TRBJ1-1	TGTGCCAGCTCACCACAGATGCGAGGGGTAAACACTGAAGCTTTCTTT	CASSPQMRGVNTEAFF
TRBV29-1	.	.	TRBJ1-1	TGCAGCGTTCAGGGGCACCCATCCTCCACTGAGAACACTGAAGCTTTCTTT	CSVQGHPSSTENTEAFF
TRBV5-1	.	.	TRBJ2-1	TGCGCCAGCAGCTTGGAGGGTGATCCCTACAATGAGCAGTTCTTC	CASSLEGDPYNEQFF
TRBV7-9	.	.	TRBJ2-3	TGTGCCAGCAGCTCCGCACTAGATACGCAGTATTTT	CASSSALDTQYF
TRBV20-1	.	.	TRBJ2-3	TGCAGTGCCACACAGGGAAATAGCAATCAGCCCCAGTATTTT	CSATQGNSNQPQYF
TRBV20-1	TRBD2	.	TRBJ2-1	TGCAGTGCTAGACAGCGGGGGGGCTCCTACAAGGAGCAGTTCTTC	CSARQRGGSYKEQFF
TRBV3-1	TRBD2	many	TRBJ2-7	TGTGCCAGCAGTCCTCGCGGGGGCTACGAGCAGTACTTC	CASSPRGGYEQYF
TRBV29-1	.	few	TRBJ2-7	TGCAGCGTTGATTCCCCCGACTACGAGCAGTACTTC	CSVDSPDYEQYF
TRBV20-1	.	.	TRBJ2-1	TGCAGTGGTTGGGCTCCCGACAATGAGCAGTTCTTC	CSGWAPDNEQFF
TRBV6-5	.	.	TRBJ2-5	TGTGCCAGCAGTCTTAGCTATAAAGAGACCCAGTACTTC	CASSLSYKETQYF
TRBV20-1	.	.	TRBJ1-5	TGCAGTGCTCCCGGACCCTCAAGCAATCAGCCCCAGCATTTT	CSAPGPSSNQPQHF
TRBV4-1	.	few	TRBJ2-7	TGCGCCAGCAGCCAAGGTGTGGCCAGCTCCTACGAGCAGTACTTC	CASSQGVASSYEQYF
TRBV20-1	TRBD1	.	TRBJ1-4	TGCAGTGCCCAACAGGGGCAGGCTAATGAAAAACTGTTTTTT	CSAQQGQANEKLFF
TRBV7-8	.	few	TRBJ2-1	TGTGCCAGCAGCTTAGACTTTACCCGGTACTCCTACAATGAGCAGTTCTTC	CASSLDFTRYSYNEQFF
TRBV13	TRBD2	.	TRBJ2-7	TGTGCCAGCATCCGTAGCGGGAGAACCTACGAGCAGTACTTC	CASIRSGRTYEQYF
TRBV4-1	TRBD2	.	TRBJ2-7	TGCGCCAGCAGCCCCGCGTGGGCTAGCGGGACGTACGAGCAGTACTTC	CASSPAWASGTYEQYF
TRBV27	.	.	TRBJ2-7	TGTGCCAGCAGTCCCACTCAGACCTACGAGCAGTACTTC	CASSPTQTYEQYF
TRBV28	.	.	TRBJ1-2	TGTGCCAGCAGTTTCCGGGACAAGTTGGGCTACACCTTC	CASSFRDKLGYTF
TRBV12-3/TRBV12-4	.	once	TRBJ2-3	TGTGCCAGCAGTTTAGAGTGGGGGCAGGGCCCAGATATGCAGTATTTT	CASSLEWGQGPDMQYF
TRBV9	.	.	TRBJ2-7	TGTGCCAGCAGCGTAGAGGCCGACCCTGTGTCCGAGCAGTACTTC	CASSVEADPVSEQYF
TRBV25-1	TRBD2	few	TRBJ2-1	TGTGCCAGCAGTGATTCCGCGACTAGCCCCTACAATGAGCAGTTCTTC	CASSDSATSPYNEQFF
TRBV6-6	.	few	TRBJ1-4	TGTGCCAGCAGTTACCCCGACAGAGAAACAACTAATGAAAAACTGTTTTTT	CASSYPDRETTNEKLFF
TRBV6-5	.	once	TRBJ1-4	TGTGCCAGCAGGGGGGGGGGGAATGAAAAACTGTTTTTT	CASRGGGNEKLFF
TRBV9	.	.	TRBJ2-7	TGTGCCAGCAGCGTAGTCGATTATCCTACAAGGGATCACTACGAGCAGTACTTC	CASSVVDYPTRDHYEQYF
TRBV20-1	TRBD2	.	TRBJ2-3	TGCAGTGCTAGAGCGATTGCGGGGGGCATGGCAGATACGCAGTATTTT	CSARAIAGGMADTQYF
TRBV29-1	.	few	TRBJ2-2	TGCAGCGTTGAACCCCCCGGGGCGAACACCGGGGAGCTGTTTTTT	CSVEPPGANTGELFF
TRBV12-3/TRBV12-4	TRBD2	.	TRBJ2-1	TGTGCCAGCAGTCTACAGCGGGGGGGGTACAATGAGCAGTTCTTC	CASSLQRGGYNEQFF
TRBV29-1	TRBD2	.	TRBJ2-3	TGCAGCGTTGATTGGGTAGCGGGAGGAATAGATACGCAGTATTTT	CSVDWVAGGIDTQYF
TRBV2	TRBD2	.	TRBJ2-1	TGTGCCAGCAGTGTCGACACTAGCGGGAGGGTCAATGAGCAGTTCTTC	CASSVDTSGRVNEQFF
TRBV10-3	.	.	TRBJ2-5	TGTGCCATCAGTGAGTCTGTGACGGCACAAGAGACCCAGTACTTC	CAISESVTAQETQYF
TRBV27	.	few	TRBJ2-1	TGTGCCAGCAGTCCGATGGGCCTTGCCGGGGTTGAGCAGTTCTTC	CASSPMGLAGVEQFF
TRBV4-1	.	few	TRBJ2-6	TGCGCCAGCAGCCAAGCTACAGGGAGCTCTGGGGCCAACGTCCTGACTTTC	CASSQATGSSGANVLTF
TRBV6-1	TRBD1	.	TRBJ1-2	TGTGCCAGCAGAACAGGGGCGGTTAGCTATGGCTACACCTTC	CASRTGAVSYGYTF
TRBV20-1	.	.	TRBJ2-7	TGCAGTGCTTTAGAGGGAGCGGGCCTCTACGAGCAGTACTTC	CSALEGAGLYEQYF
TRBV6-1	.	.	TRBJ2-5	TGTGCCAGCAGTAAGCGGACAATAGAGACCCAGTACTTC	CASSKRTIETQYF
TRBV9	TRBD2	.	TRBJ2-7	TGTGCCAGCAGCGTACACACTAGCGGCTACGAGCAGTACTTC	CASSVHTSGYEQYF
TRBV10-3	TRBD1	many	TRBJ2-3	TGTGCCATCAAGGGGGCGGCGATTGGAGATACGCAGTATTTT	CAIKGAAIGDTQYF
TRBV28	.	few	TRBJ1-4	TGTGCCAGCAGTTTATTGAGGAACGAAAAACTGTTTTTT	CASSLLRNEKLFF
TRBV12-3/TRBV12-4	.	few	TRBJ2-7	TGTGCCAGCAGTTCGGGACACCTCCCACTCTACGAGCAGTACTTC	CASSSGHLPLYEQYF